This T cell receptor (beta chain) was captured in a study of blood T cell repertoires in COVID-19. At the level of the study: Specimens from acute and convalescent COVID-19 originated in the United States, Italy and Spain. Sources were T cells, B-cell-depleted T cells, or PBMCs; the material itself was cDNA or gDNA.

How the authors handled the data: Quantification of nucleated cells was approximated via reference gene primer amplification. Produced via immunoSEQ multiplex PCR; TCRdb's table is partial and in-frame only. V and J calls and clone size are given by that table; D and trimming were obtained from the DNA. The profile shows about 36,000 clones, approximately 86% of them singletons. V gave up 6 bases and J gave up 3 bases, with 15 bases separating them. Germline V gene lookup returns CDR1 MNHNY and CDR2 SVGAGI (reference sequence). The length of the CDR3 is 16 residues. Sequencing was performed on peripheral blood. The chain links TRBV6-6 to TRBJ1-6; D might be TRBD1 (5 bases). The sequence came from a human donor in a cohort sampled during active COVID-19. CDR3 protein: CASSPLGHSYNSPLHF. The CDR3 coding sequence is TGTGCCAGCAGCCCCCTTGGACACAGCTATAATTCACCCCTCCACTTT.